A selection of T cell receptor beta chains follows, all from one sample in a study of T cell repertoires in cytomegalovirus infection. One entry per CDR3 protein results from TCRdb running MiXCR on the reads. This table has 740,000 or so distinct CDR3 sequences, approximately 34% appearing once. The sequenced material came from PBMCs. Receptors originate from a human donor in good health (CMV status not recorded). Some clones in this sample may be carry-over from other donors' samples. The CDR3 runs from the conserved cysteine through the conserved F or W. Fields, in order: clone size, V gene, J gene, D gene, CDR3 length, CDR3 protein, CDR3 DNA. D genes are given only for firm matches. Rows may omit the clone size; those that give it use once, few, many or a size class.

size: few
V: TRBV2
J: TRBJ2-1
D: TRBD2
length: 16
CDR3: CASSGTSGRTYNEQFF
DNA: TGTGCCAGCAGTGGAACTAGCGGGAGAACCTACAATGAGCAGTTCTTC

size: many
V: TRBV7-9
J: TRBJ2-6
D: -
length: 14
CDR3: CASSLTAGANVLTF
DNA: TGTGCCAGCAGCTTGACAGCTGGGGCCAACGTCCTGACTTTC

size: once
V: TRBV27
J: TRBJ2-7
D: -
length: 15
CDR3: CASSSTSLQDYEQYF
DNA: TGTGCCAGCAGTTCGACTAGTCTCCAGGACTACGAGCAGTACTTC

size: -
V: TRBV7-4
J: TRBJ2-2
D: TRBD2
length: 16
CDR3: CASSLLAGGPAGELFF
DNA: TGTGCCAGCAGCTTACTAGCGGGGGGGCCGGCCGGGGAGCTGTTTTTT

size: -
V: TRBV11-2
J: TRBJ2-1
D: TRBD1
length: 16
CDR3: CASSLAGQDIDNEQFF
DNA: TGTGCCAGCAGCTTAGCCGGACAGGACATCGACAATGAGCAGTTCTTC

size: few
V: TRBV6-1
J: TRBJ2-1
D: TRBD2
length: 15
CDR3: CASRTIAGGSNEQFF
DNA: TGTGCCAGCAGGACTATAGCGGGGGGGAGCAATGAGCAGTTCTTC

size: once
V: TRBV6-2/TRBV6-3
J: TRBJ1-2
D: -
length: 15
CDR3: CASSYSEGASYGYTF
DNA: TGTGCCAGCAGTTACTCTGAGGGCGCGAGCTATGGCTACACCTTC

size: -
V: TRBV6-2/TRBV6-3
J: TRBJ2-5
D: -
length: 14
CDR3: CASSYSGTIETQYF
DNA: TGTGCCAGCAGTTACTCGGGGACAATAGAGACCCAGTACTTC

size: many
V: TRBV7-8
J: TRBJ1-2
D: -
length: 11
CDR3: CASSSRGGYTF
DNA: TGTGCCAGCAGCTCAAGGGGTGGCTACACCTTC

size: many
V: TRBV28
J: TRBJ2-6
D: TRBD1
length: 20
CDR3: CASTLAFETGPFSGANVLTF
DNA: TGTGCCAGCACCTTGGCCTTTGAGACAGGGCCGTTCTCTGGGGCCAACGTCCTGACTTTC

size: -
V: TRBV28
J: TRBJ2-1
D: -
length: 16
CDR3: CASSNLRGLRANEQFF
DNA: TGTGCCAGCAGTAATCTCCGGGGCCTGAGGGCGAATGAGCAGTTCTTC

size: -
V: TRBV12-3/TRBV12-4
J: TRBJ1-1
D: TRBD1
length: 13
CDR3: CASSLTGGFESFF
DNA: TGTGCCAGCAGCCTAACAGGGGGATTTGAATCTTTCTTT

size: few
V: TRBV7-2
J: TRBJ1-4
D: TRBD1
length: 13
CDR3: CASQTGRHEKLFF
DNA: TGTGCCAGTCAGACAGGGAGACATGAAAAACTGTTTTTT

size: many
V: TRBV7-2
J: TRBJ1-3
D: -
length: 16
CDR3: CASRDQTGTSGNTIYF
DNA: TGTGCCAGCAGGGACCAGACAGGAACCTCTGGAAACACCATATATTTT

size: few
V: TRBV7-2
J: TRBJ1-1
D: -
length: 15
CDR3: CASSSPGGGSAEAFF
DNA: TGTGCCAGCAGCTCCCCGGGGGGGGGGTCGGCTGAAGCTTTCTTT

size: -
V: TRBV2
J: TRBJ2-3
D: TRBD2
length: 17
CDR3: CASSALRVAGAPDTQYF
DNA: TGTGCCAGCAGCGCCCTTAGAGTAGCGGGAGCTCCAGATACGCAGTATTTT

size: -
V: TRBV7-8
J: TRBJ1-1
D: -
length: 14
CDR3: CASSLAELTAEAFF
DNA: TGTGCCAGCAGCTTAGCCGAACTAACTGCTGAAGCTTTCTTT

size: -
V: TRBV11-3
J: TRBJ2-2
D: -
length: 18
CDR3: CASSLDRVGQANTGELFF
DNA: TGTGCCAGCAGCTTAGATCGTGTGGGGCAGGCCAACACCGGGGAGCTGTTTTTT

size: -
V: TRBV3-1
J: TRBJ2-1
D: -
length: 18
CDR3: CASSQEVAVRGSYNEQFF
DNA: TGTGCCAGCAGCCAAGAGGTAGCGGTCAGGGGGTCCTACAATGAGCAGTTCTTC

size: few
V: TRBV5-1
J: TRBJ2-2
D: -
length: 14
CDR3: CASSQGRNTGELFF
DNA: TGCGCCAGCAGCCAAGGACGGAACACCGGGGAGCTGTTTTTT

size: -
V: TRBV7-9
J: TRBJ2-6
D: -
length: 23
CDR3: CASSSEGSYSVGARSSGANVLTF
DNA: TGTGCCAGCAGCTCCGAGGGCAGTTACTCTGTAGGCGCGCGTAGCTCTGGGGCCAACGTCCTGACTTTC

size: many
V: TRBV19
J: TRBJ1-6
D: TRBD1
length: 14
CDR3: CASTRDSAYSPLHF
DNA: TGTGCCAGTACCAGGGACAGCGCTTATTCACCCCTCCACTTT

size: -
V: TRBV11-1
J: TRBJ2-5
D: TRBD2
length: 13
CDR3: CASSLREGETQYF
DNA: TGTGCCAGCAGCCTCAGGGAGGGAGAGACCCAGTACTTC

size: few
V: TRBV19
J: TRBJ2-1
D: TRBD2
length: 13
CDR3: CASSIRTSGNQFF
DNA: TGTGCCAGTAGTATAAGGACTAGCGGGAACCAGTTCTTC

size: -
V: TRBV20-1
J: TRBJ1-2
D: -
length: 11
CDR3: CSARRPPGYTF
DNA: TGCAGTGCTAGGCGTCCTCCCGGCTACACCTTC

size: few
V: TRBV28
J: TRBJ1-1
D: -
length: 13
CDR3: CASSLPREQESFF
DNA: TGTGCCAGCAGCTTACCCCGGGAACAGGAGTCCTTCTTT

size: -
V: TRBV7-3
J: TRBJ1-2
D: -
length: 17
CDR3: CASSPTGTGSGEYGYTF
DNA: TGTGCCAGCAGCCCTACAGGCACAGGATCAGGAGAGTATGGCTACACCTTC

size: -
V: TRBV2
J: TRBJ1-1
D: -
length: 12
CDR3: CASSMDIKEAFF
DNA: TGTGCCAGCAGTATGGACATAAAAGAAGCTTTCTTT

size: -
V: TRBV12-3/TRBV12-4
J: TRBJ1-1
D: -
length: 14
CDR3: CASGLEGMNTEAFF
DNA: TGTGCCAGCGGTTTAGAAGGGATGAACACTGAAGCTTTCTTT

size: few
V: TRBV19
J: TRBJ2-7
D: TRBD1
length: 13
CDR3: CASSTRDSVEQYF
DNA: TGTGCCAGTAGTACCAGGGACAGCGTAGAGCAGTACTTC

size: few
V: TRBV20-1
J: TRBJ2-5
D: -
length: 14
CDR3: CSASASTAQETQYF
DNA: TGCAGTGCTAGCGCTAGCACGGCCCAAGAGACCCAGTACTTC

size: -
V: TRBV27
J: TRBJ1-4
D: -
length: 15
CDR3: CASTNRVGTNEKLFF
DNA: TGTGCCAGCACGAACAGGGTTGGAACTAATGAAAAACTGTTTTTT

size: -
V: TRBV24-1
J: TRBJ2-1
D: TRBD2
length: 14
CDR3: CATSGGGAYNEQFF
DNA: TGTGCCACGTCCGGGGGGGGGGCCTACAATGAGCAGTTCTTC

size: few
V: TRBV28
J: TRBJ1-1
D: -
length: 16
CDR3: CASSLWSGVGNTEAFF
DNA: TGTGCCAGCAGTTTGTGGTCAGGGGTTGGGAACACTGAAGCTTTCTTT

size: few
V: TRBV19
J: TRBJ1-3
D: -
length: 14
CDR3: CASSMSRTGNTIYF
DNA: TGTGCCAGTAGTATGTCCCGAACTGGAAACACCATATATTTT

size: few
V: TRBV6-6
J: TRBJ2-1
D: TRBD2
length: 17
CDR3: CASSRSISGRAYNEQFF
DNA: TGTGCCAGCAGCCGATCCATTAGCGGGAGGGCCTACAATGAGCAGTTCTTC

size: few
V: TRBV6-6
J: TRBJ2-3
D: -
length: 16
CDR3: CASGWDTPGGTDTQYF
DNA: TGTGCCAGCGGATGGGACACCCCAGGTGGGACAGATACGCAGTATTTT

size: -
V: TRBV27
J: TRBJ1-2
D: TRBD1
length: 13
CDR3: CASREQGRKGYTF
DNA: TGTGCCAGCAGGGAACAGGGGAGAAAAGGCTACACCTTC

size: few
V: TRBV28
J: TRBJ2-4
D: -
length: 18
CDR3: CASSRGTPDTLAKNIQYF
DNA: TGTGCCAGCAGTCGCGGGACCCCAGACACATTAGCCAAAAACATTCAGTACTTC

size: -
V: TRBV28
J: TRBJ1-5
D: TRBD1
length: 16
CDR3: CASSRDRVASNQPQHF
DNA: TGTGCCAGCAGTCGGGACAGGGTTGCCAGCAATCAGCCCCAGCATTTT

size: -
V: TRBV19
J: TRBJ2-3
D: -
length: 14
CDR3: CASRDRGVGQRRYF
DNA: TGTGCCAGTAGGGATCGGGGGGTTGGACAGCGGCGGTATTTT

size: -
V: TRBV7-2
J: TRBJ2-7
D: TRBD1
length: 17
CDR3: CASSLALDRDRGYEQYF
DNA: TGTGCCAGCAGCTTAGCGCTGGATAGAGACAGGGGGTACGAGCAGTACTTC

size: few
V: TRBV25-1
J: TRBJ2-1
D: TRBD1
length: 16
CDR3: CASSGTRDRAYNEQFF
DNA: TGTGCCAGCAGTGGCACCCGGGACAGGGCGTACAATGAGCAGTTCTTC

size: -
V: TRBV27
J: TRBJ2-3
D: -
length: 14
CDR3: CASGGDWITYTQYF
DNA: TGTGCCAGCGGTGGAGACTGGATCACATATACTCAGTATTTT

size: many
V: TRBV7-8
J: TRBJ1-2
D: -
length: 15
CDR3: CASSLAVLSNYGYTF
DNA: TGTGCCAGCAGCTTGGCTGTCCTCTCTAACTATGGCTACACCTTC

size: -
V: TRBV28
J: TRBJ1-1
D: -
length: 17
CDR3: CASRIRDNFNLNTEAFF
DNA: TGTGCCAGCAGGATTAGGGACAACTTTAATCTGAACACTGAAGCTTTCTTT

size: few
V: TRBV11-2
J: TRBJ1-1
D: -
length: 11
CDR3: CASSSGAEAFF
DNA: TGTGCCAGCTCCTCGGGGGCTGAAGCTTTCTTT

size: many
V: TRBV7-2
J: TRBJ2-7
D: -
length: 11
CDR3: CASSSSREQYF
DNA: TGTGCCAGCAGTTCCAGTCGGGAGCAGTACTTC

size: few
V: TRBV7-8
J: TRBJ2-2
D: -
length: 18
CDR3: CASSLFEGQGEGTGELFF
DNA: TGTGCCAGCAGCTTGTTTGAGGGGCAGGGTGAGGGCACCGGGGAGCTGTTTTTT

size: -
V: TRBV7-9
J: TRBJ1-5
D: -
length: 13
CDR3: CASSLAREQPQHF
DNA: TGTGCCAGCAGCCTCGCCAGGGAACAGCCCCAGCATTTT

size: few
V: TRBV6-1
J: TRBJ1-1
D: TRBD1
length: 12
CDR3: CASSTQTGYAFF
DNA: TGTGCCAGCAGTACCCAGACAGGGTATGCTTTCTTT

size: few
V: TRBV28
J: TRBJ1-1
D: -
length: 14
CDR3: CASSLLGRDTEAFF
DNA: TGTGCCAGCAGTTTATTAGGTCGGGACACTGAAGCTTTCTTT

size: few
V: TRBV12-3/TRBV12-4
J: TRBJ2-3
D: TRBD2
length: 15
CDR3: CASRLSGSRGDTQYF
DNA: TGTGCCAGCAGACTTAGCGGGAGCCGGGGAGATACGCAGTATTTT

size: -
V: TRBV19
J: TRBJ2-5
D: TRBD1
length: 14
CDR3: CASSHTGGAETQYF
DNA: TGTGCCAGTAGTCATACAGGGGGCGCGGAGACCCAGTACTTC

size: -
V: TRBV12-5
J: TRBJ1-1
D: -
length: 13
CDR3: CASGFRQNTEAFF
DNA: TGTGCTAGTGGTTTCAGACAGAACACTGAAGCTTTCTTT

size: -
V: TRBV7-9
J: TRBJ2-1
D: -
length: 16
CDR3: CASSSPHGASYNEQFF
DNA: TGTGCCAGCAGCTCCCCCCACGGGGCGTCCTACAATGAGCAGTTCTTC

size: few
V: TRBV7-9
J: TRBJ2-7
D: TRBD1
length: 14
CDR3: CASSLGTGFYEQYF
DNA: TGTGCCAGCAGCTTAGGGACAGGGTTTTACGAGCAGTACTTC

size: -
V: TRBV9
J: TRBJ2-7
D: -
length: 15
CDR3: CASSVDPVGTYEQYF
DNA: TGTGCCAGCAGCGTAGACCCGGTTGGGACCTACGAGCAGTACTTC